The T cell receptor (beta chain) described here comes from a study of blood T cell repertoires in COVID-19. In regard to this clone: A junction boundary mismatches the germline segment, possibly from a read error.

Clones were read by immunoSEQ multiplex PCR, and TCRdb kept only the in-frame ones, dropping some. The data contain some 150,000 clones, 80% to 90% of them singletons. Clinical histories supplied by participants themselves formed the basis of cohort assignment. The CDR3 consists of 15 residues. CDR1 and CDR2 (germline): SSHAT, FNYEAQ (reference sequence). This receptor was taken from a woman aged 45-65 years in a cohort exposed to, infected with or recovered from COVID-19 (not recorded which). Sequenced sample: PBMCs or T cells enriched from blood (not recorded which). This sequence joins TRBV7-7 and TRBJ2-3; 10 nucleotides align to TRBD2. CDR3 in amino acids: CASSGGDRVTDTQYF. CDR3 nucleotide sequence: TGTGCTAGCAGCGGGGGGGACCGGGTCACAGATACGCAGTATTTT.